The entry below describes one T cell receptor (beta chain). This sample was taken from a study of blood T cell repertoires in COVID-19. Study in general: Collection of acute and convalescent COVID-19 samples took place in the United States, Italy and Spain. PBMCs, B-cell-depleted T cells, or T cells were the source of the cDNA or gDNA that made up the material.

This CDR3 is 14 amino acids long. V trimming: 0 bases; J trimming: 6 bases; junction bases outside the gene matches: 5. Germline CDR1 is MNHEY and CDR2 is SVGAGI. In the source study's methods: Reference gene primer amplification gave estimated nucleated cell counts. Repertoires were generated with immunoSEQ multiplex PCR, while TCRdb's copy carries only in-frame clones and drops some. V and J calls and clone size are as listed in that table; D and trimming were resolved from the DNA. The sample gives 80,000 to 95,000 clones, over 70% of which show up once; around a tenth is in the top ten. The sample comprised peripheral blood. This chain joins TRBV6-5 and TRBJ2-7, with 7 bases matching TRBD2. This clonotype was obtained from a woman older than 75 with acute or convalescent COVID-19. The CDR3 protein is CASSYSIGGSEQYF. The CDR3 DNA follows: TGTGCCAGCAGTTACTCAATTGGCGGGAGCGAGCAGTACTTC.